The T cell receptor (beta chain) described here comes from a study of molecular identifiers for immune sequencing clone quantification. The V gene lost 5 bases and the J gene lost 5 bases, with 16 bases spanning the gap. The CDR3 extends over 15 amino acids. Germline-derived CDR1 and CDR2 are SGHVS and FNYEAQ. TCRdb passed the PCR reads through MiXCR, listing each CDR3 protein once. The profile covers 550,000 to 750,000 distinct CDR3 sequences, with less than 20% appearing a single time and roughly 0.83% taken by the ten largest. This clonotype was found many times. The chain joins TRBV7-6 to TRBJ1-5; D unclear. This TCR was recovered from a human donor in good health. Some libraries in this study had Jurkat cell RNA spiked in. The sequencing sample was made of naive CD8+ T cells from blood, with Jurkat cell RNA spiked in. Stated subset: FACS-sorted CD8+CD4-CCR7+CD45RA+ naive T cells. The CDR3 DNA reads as TGTGCCAGCAGCCCGGTGCTTGGGATGGATCAGCCCCAGCATTTT. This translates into CASSPVLGMDQPQHF.